This section outlines one T cell receptor beta chain sequence together with its context. Its antigen remains unknown. This specimen comes from a study of response to subunit inactivated influenza vaccine. Findings and caveats of the study: The authors put forward the suggestion that each seasonal influenza vaccination may bring in only a limited number of new T cells.

The V gene's germline CDR1 is LGHDT and CDR2 YNNKEL (reference sequence). This CDR3 contains 17 residues. V trimming: 4 bases; J trimming: 3 bases; junction bases outside the gene matches: 10. TCRdb called the RT-PCR reads again in MiXCR, with one record for every CDR3 protein. Among 630,000 or so distinct CDR3 sequences, approximately 14% were seen once, and the ten largest hold 11%. Sequenced material: PBMCs from blood, taken roughly 12 days after vaccination. The rearrangement joins TRBV3-1 to TRBJ2-1; 9 bases fit TRBD2. This clonotype was sampled from a middle-aged man who received an inactivated influenza vaccine. Here the CDR3 DNA reads TGTGCCAGCAGCCGCGGACCGGGACTAGCTAACTACAATGAGCAGTTCTTC. It yields the protein CASSRGPGLANYNEQFF.